This T cell receptor (beta chain) originates from a study of T cell responses to AZD1222 COVID-19 vaccine. Only in-frame clones appear in the TCRdb table, and some are missing; sequencing was by immunoSEQ multiplex PCR. The table shows tens of thousands of clones, with around 93% occurring only once. Study-wide results and caveats: Spike-specific TCR breadth and depth went up after people got two AZD1222 doses. Only a handful of AZD1222 recipients, several in all, had baseline seropositivity. Repertoires in all cases were sampled only once the peak T cell response had passed.

About this clone itself: Its antigen remains unidentified.

The sequences come from peripheral blood, collected 28 days after the second AZD1222 dose. The TCR originated in an adult who received the AZD1222 COVID-19 vaccine.

CDR3 DNA sequence: TGTGCCAGCAGCTTAGCGCCGGGACAGGCAACCTATGGCTACACCTTC. Its translation: CASSLAPGQATYGYTF. The chain carries TRBV7-2 and TRBJ1-2; TRBD1 aligns across 8 bases. Germline CDR1 SGHTA, CDR2 FQGNSA. The V and J ends lost 0 bases and 4 bases, in that order; junction bases with no gene match: 7. This CDR3 has 16 residues.